These 18 T cell receptor beta chains share one sample of origin, sequenced in a study of breast tumors, draining lymph nodes, adjacent tissues. Samples came from axillary lymph nodes draining the breast cancer. TCRdb ran MiXCR on the multiplex PCR reads and lists one entry per CDR3 protein. This table has about 300,000 distinct CDR3 sequences, 30% to 35% appearing once. Sequenced material: axillary lymph node tissue. These receptors originate from a female donor with breast cancer. Some clones in this sample may be carry-over from other donors' samples.

The chain joins TRBV6-4 to TRBJ2-7; 11 nucleotides match TRBD2. V shed 8 bases and J 7 bases; nucleotides not matched to a gene: 31. The CDR3 runs 21 residues. The germline V gene encodes CDR1 MRHNA and CDR2 SNTAGT. The CDR3 spells CASPGGRGRLAGGSPRVEQYF. CDR3 DNA: TGTGCCAGCCCGGGGGGGCGCGGTAGATTAGCGGGAGGGTCCCCTCGGGTTGAGCAGTACTTC.

Only a few counts were recorded for this clonotype. This may be a read error: a much more frequent sequence differs by one nucleotide. This chain links TRBV20-1 with TRBJ1-3; 7 nucleotides align to TRBD1. The CDR3 is made up of 15 amino acids. Looked up from germline, CDR1 is DFQATT and CDR2 is SNEGSKA (reference sequence). The CDR3 spells CSGSEGAISANTIYF. In nucleotides, the CDR3 is TGCAGTGGTAGCGAGGGGGCGATCTCTGCAAACACCATATATTTT.

The chain links TRBV30 to TRBJ2-5; 7 bases align to TRBD2. After removal of 5 bases from V and 5 bases from J, the junction contained 8 bases not matched to a gene. There are 13 residues in the CDR3. The germline gives CDR1 GTSNPN, CDR2 SVGIG (reference sequence). As DNA, the CDR3 is TGTGCCTGGGTGGGAGGGGCGTGGGAGACCCAGTACTTC. This sequence encodes CAWVGGAWETQYF.

This clonotype was seen repeatedly, ten times or more. The chain combines TRBV11-3 with TRBJ2-1; D unclear. This CDR3 spans 11 amino acids. CDR1 and CDR2 from the germline V gene are SGHNT and YENEEA. The ends were cut back, 6 bases at V and 8 bases at J, with 8 bases in the middle. In nucleotides, the CDR3 is TGTGCCAGCAGTAATATCGATGAGCAGTTCTTC. Residues: CASSNIDEQFF. Variable domain in full (rest from reference TRBV11-3 and TRBJ2-1): EAGVVQSPRYKIIEKKQPVAFWCNPISGHNTLYWYLQNLGQGPELLIRYENEEAVDDSQLPKDRFSAERLKGVDSTLKIQPAELGDSAVYLCASSNIDEQFFGPGTRLTVL.

This clonotype occurred many times. At one of its ends the junction is not consistent with the germline gene, which may arise from a read error. The J gene is TRBJ2-2, the V gene TRBV7-7; D unresolved. CDR1 is SSHAT and CDR2 is FNYEAQ in the germline V gene (reference sequence). CDR3 length: 14 residues. The CDR3 DNA follows: TGTGCTAGCAGTCAATCATGGGAAACCGGGGAGCTGTTTTTT. Encoded protein: CASSQSWETGELFF.

This clonotype was counted many times. The rearrangement joins TRBV12-5 to TRBJ2-5; 11 positions agree with TRBD2. Germline V gene sequence: CDR1 LGHNT, CDR2 FRNRAP. V shed 7 bases and J 2 bases; nucleotides not matched to a gene: 9. This CDR3 spans 16 amino acids. The CDR3 loop reads CASALPSGRKQETQYF. The CDR3 bases are TGTGCTAGTGCTCTCCCTAGCGGGAGGAAACAAGAGACCCAGTACTTC.

This clonotype was observed a handful of times. This chain uses TRBV20-1 with TRBJ2-1; 8 nucleotides match TRBD2. From germline, CDR1 is DFQATT and CDR2 SNEGSKA (reference sequence). The CDR3 consists of 15 residues. The trim removed 1 base at V and 0 bases at J, leaving 2 bases unmatched. The CDR3 sequence is CSARGGGSSYNEQFF. The CDR3 bases are TGCAGTGCTAGAGGCGGGGGGAGCTCCTACAATGAGCAGTTCTTC.

This clonotype was detected ten times or more. A much larger clone differs by one base, so this may be a read error. The chain has TRBV14 and TRBJ2-1; 10 bases are a match to TRBD2. CDR1 and CDR2 from the germline V gene are SGHDN and FVKESK. The CDR3 has 15 residues. This chain's CDR3 is CASSAASGSWGEPFF. The CDR3 DNA is TGTGCCAGCAGTGCAGCTAGCGGGAGTTGGGGTGAGCCGTTCTTC.

This clonotype was counted at least ten times. The V call is TRBV12-3 or TRBV12-4, the J call TRBJ2-7; a possible D gene is TRBD2 (5 bases). V gave up 1 base and J gave up 0 bases, with 7 bases separating them. This CDR3 has 14 amino acids. CDR3 coding DNA: TGTGCCAGCAGTTTAGTCGGACTCTCCTACGAGCAGTACTTC. It codes for CASSLVGLSYEQYF.

The chain has TRBV6-1 and TRBJ2-2, with 7 bases aligning to TRBD1. With V trimmed by 6 bases and J by 4 bases, 8 bases remained unmatched. The CDR3 runs to 15 residues. CDR1 is MNHNS and CDR2 is SASEGT in the germline V gene. In DNA, the CDR3 is TGTGCCAGCAGACCCCGGGACAGCTCCACCGGGGAGCTGTTTTTT. This translates into CASRPRDSSTGELFF.

This clonotype has at least ten counts. A junction end diverges from the germline sequence, so it may reflect a read error. The chain is built from TRBV7-2 and TRBJ1-5; TRBD1 agrees at 8 bases. This CDR3 comprises 16 residues. CDR1 is SGHTA, CDR2 FQGNSA, per germline. The CDR3 DNA is TGTGCCGGCAGCTCAGGACAGGGAAATAGCAATCAGCCCCAGCATTTT. This encodes CAGSSGQGNSNQPQHF.

For this clonotype: Just one base apart from a much larger clone, this may be a read error. This chain connects TRBV14 to TRBJ2-3, with D hard to call. The CDR3 is 12 amino acids. V was clipped by 9 bases and J by 6 bases, with 13 bases between them. Germline CDR1 SGHDN, CDR2 FVKESK. For the CDR3, the DNA is TGTGCCAGGAACCAGCGTGGGGATACGCAGTATTTT. Its translation: CARNQRGDTQYF.

The V and J genes are TRBV12-3 or TRBV12-4 and TRBJ1-1; D is perhaps TRBD1 (5 bases). V was shortened by 5 bases and J by 3 bases, with 10 bases between the two germline ends. The CDR3 contains 13 residues. The CDR3 here is CASSQGTDTEAFF. CDR3 coding DNA: TGTGCCAGCAGTCAAGGGACCGACACTGAAGCTTTCTTT.

This clonotype has at least ten counts. The genes are TRBV12-3 or TRBV12-4 and TRBJ1-6, with D unresolved. The CDR3 is 14 residues long. Trimming removed 3 bases from V and 5 bases from J, with 8 bases in between. The DNA of the CDR3 is TGTGCCAGCAGTTTCGACGGTAATAATTCACCCCTCCACTTT. This translates into CASSFDGNNSPLHF.

This clonotype was picked up many times. The rearrangement joins TRBV12-3 or TRBV12-4 to TRBJ1-2; no firm D call. The CDR3 contains 13 residues. V was cut by 0 bases and J by 7 bases, with 9 bases left in between. The CDR3 nucleotides are TGTGCCAGCAGTTTAGCCCATCTTGCTGGCTACACCTTC. Protein: CASSLAHLAGYTF.

This clonotype appeared a few times. Since no conserved phenylalanine or tryptophan closes the CDR3, a read error is the likely cause. The chain links TRBV7-2 to TRBJ2-5; 7 bases map to TRBD2. This CDR3 is 14 amino acids long. Germline-derived CDR1 and CDR2 are SGHTA and FQGNSA. Trimming cost V 1 base and J 4 bases; bases outside gene matches: 3. The CDR3 loop is CASSLGTSGETQYL. CDR3 DNA sequence: TGTGCCAGCAGCTTAGGGACTAGTGGAGAGACCCAGTACCTC.

About this clonotype: One base away lies a much larger clone, so this may be a sequencing read error. The rearrangement joins TRBV20-1 to TRBJ2-7, with a tentative D call TRBD2 (6 bases). The germline V gene encodes CDR1 DFQATT and CDR2 SNEGSKA (reference sequence). V lost 0 bases and J 6 bases, leaving 15 bases between the germline ends. This CDR3 region has 14 residues. CDR3 amino acids: CSARDRGSGSEQYF. CDR3 bases: TGCAGTGCTAGAGATAGGGGTAGCGGCTCCGAGCAGTACTTC.

The chain combines TRBV6-5 with TRBJ2-2; D is uncertain. V dropped 7 bases and J dropped 7 bases, with 10 bases sitting between them. Per germline, CDR1 MNHEY and CDR2 SVGAGI. The length of the CDR3 is 12 residues. CDR3 loop: CASTDLVGELFF. DNA of the CDR3: TGTGCCAGCACCGACCTGGTCGGGGAGCTGTTTTTT.